The 14 T cell receptor beta chains listed next were all sequenced from one sample in a study of Ad26.COV2.S vaccination and SARS-CoV-2 variants. Treatment given: roughly 18 received Ad26.COV2.S at low or high dose, single or two shots; about five received placebo; per-sample allocation not given. Specimens were obtained on day 63 following the first vaccine or placebo injection. TCRdb's table, derived via immunoSEQ multiplex PCR, lists solely in-frame clones and lacks some. The sample lists about 370,000 clones; about 85% were seen once. Sequenced here: peripheral blood, sampled in a trial of Ad26.COV2.S vaccine versus placebo. The receptor set was obtained from a person between 18 and 60 years old who received the Ad26.COV2.S COVID-19 vaccine or a placebo.

The chain couples TRBV18 to TRBJ1-5; D is possibly TRBD1 (6 bases). Germline lookup yields CDR1 KGHSH and CDR2 LQKENI. The V end lost 3 bases, the J end lost 5 bases, and 14 bases lay between the germline ends. The CDR3 runs 15 residues. The CDR3 protein is CASSPNTGRDQPQHF. The CDR3 DNA follows: TGTGCCAGCTCACCTAATACAGGGAGGGATCAGCCCCAGCATTTT.

The V call is TRBV2, the J call TRBJ2-2, with D unresolved. Trimming removed 7 bases from V and 5 bases from J, with 11 bases in between. The CDR3 has 13 amino acids. Germline V gives CDR1 SNHLY, CDR2 FYNNEI. The CDR3 spells CASNMGSTGELFF. The CDR3 DNA is TGTGCCAGCAATATGGGGTCAACCGGGGAGCTGTTTTTT.

A single count supports this clone. The chain joins TRBV7-2 to TRBJ2-7; no clear D gene. Trimming stripped 5 bases from V and 0 bases from J, with 8 bases between. Germline V gene sequence: CDR1 SGHTA, CDR2 FQGNSA. This CDR3 region has 13 residues. This CDR3 reads CASSPALSYEQYF. DNA of the CDR3: TGTGCCAGCAGCCCCGCCCTCTCCTACGAGCAGTACTTC. The full variable domain, in which reference TRBV7-2 and TRBJ2-7 provide the parts outside the CDR3, is GAGVSQSPSNKVTEKGKDVELRCDPISGHTALYWYRQSLGQGLEFLIYFQGNSAPDKSGLPSDRFSAERTGGSVSTLTIQRTQQEDSAVYLCASSPALSYEQYFGPGTRLTVT.

The CDR3 protein is CASSLSPSNTGELFF. CDR3 bases: TGTGCCAGCAGCCTTAGCCCCTCGAACACCGGGGAGCTGTTTTTT. The chain employs TRBV6-2 or TRBV6-3 and TRBJ2-2, with D hard to call. In germline, CDR1 is MNHEY, CDR2 SVGEGT. The CDR3 loop spans 15 amino acids. Deletions cut 6 bases from V and 0 bases from J, with 11 bases between.

CDR3 nucleotides: TGTGCCAGCAGTGATGGCCGCACCTTCCAGGGGGATACGCAGTATTTT. It encodes CASSDGRTFQGDTQYF. V is TRBV25-1 and J is TRBJ2-3, with D perhaps TRBD1 (6 bases). Trimming cost V 3 bases and J 6 bases, with 19 bases left between them. Germline assignment: CDR1 MGHDK and CDR2 SYGVNS. The CDR3 sequence is 16 residues long.

The V and J genes are TRBV29-1 and TRBJ1-2; 7 bases map to TRBD1. Trimming cost V 6 bases and J 0 bases; bases outside gene matches: 4. The CDR3 is 13 amino acids. In germline, CDR1 is SQVTM, CDR2 ANQGSEA. The CDR3 loop reads CSVGQTANYGYTF. The CDR3 nucleotides are TGCAGCGTGGGACAGACAGCTAACTATGGCTACACCTTC.

This clone was seen more than once but under ten times. This chain connects TRBV2 to TRBJ1-2; D is perhaps TRBD1 (5 bases). V lost 6 bases and J lost 4, with 21 bases in between. The CDR3 length is 16 residues. Germline loops: CDR1 SNHLY, CDR2 FYNNEI. The CDR3 nucleotides are TGTGCCAGCAGGGATGATTCGGGATGGGGGGGCTATGGCTACACCTTC. Encoded protein: CASRDDSGWGGYGYTF.

This clone has only one observation. The chain joins TRBV27 to TRBJ1-1; D not certain. There are 14 residues in the CDR3. The V end was cut by 5 bases, the J end by 1 base, with 11 bases between. CDR1 is MNHEY and CDR2 is SMNVEV in the germline V gene (reference sequence). The CDR3 coding sequence is TGTGCCAGCAGTCCGACGAGGGAGAACACTGAAGCTTTCTTT. This gives the protein CASSPTRENTEAFF.

This clone was detected once. This chain links TRBV10-1 with TRBJ2-5; 9 positions agree with TRBD2. V lost 6 bases to trimming and J lost 5 bases; unmatched junction nucleotides: 4. CDR1 and CDR2 from the germline V gene are WNHNN and SYGVQD (reference sequence). The CDR3 loop spans 13 amino acids. The CDR3 region is CASSETSGETQYF. DNA of the CDR3: TGCGCCAGCAGCGAAACTAGCGGGGAGACCCAGTACTTC.

V and J are TRBV5-5 and TRBJ2-7; D remains unclear. The CDR3 totals 13 residues. The germline V and J ends were trimmed by 8 bases and 2 bases, with 14 bases remaining between them. Germline V lookup: CDR1 SGHKS, CDR2 YYEKEE (reference sequence). The CDR3 DNA is TGTGCCAGTGGACCGACCCTGCCCTACGAGCAGTACTTC. Encoded protein: CASGPTLPYEQYF.

The genes are TRBV9 and TRBJ2-7; D gene unclear. This CDR3 has 14 residues. Germline CDR1 SGDLS, CDR2 YYNGEE. The V and J ends lost 0 bases and 5 bases respectively, with 12 bases between them. CDR3: CASSVGPANHEQYF. CDR3 DNA sequence: TGTGCCAGCAGCGTAGGGCCAGCCAACCACGAGCAGTACTTC.

The chain combines TRBV9 with TRBJ2-1; 7 bases match TRBD2. V lost 7 bases and J lost 9; bases outside the gene matches: 19. This CDR3 is built from 16 residues. Germline-derived CDR1 and CDR2 are SGDLS and YYNGEE. CDR3 sequence: CASSTPGLPNRGEQFF. The DNA for the CDR3 is TGTGCCAGCTCCACTCCGGGACTACCTAACCGCGGTGAGCAGTTCTTC. Complete variable domain (other parts from reference TRBV9 and TRBJ2-1): DSGVTQTPKHLITATGQRVTLRCSPRSGDLSVYWYQQSLDQGLQFLIQYYNGEERAKGNILERFSAQQFPDLHSELNLSSLELGDSALYFCASSTPGLPNRGEQFFGPGTRLTVL.

The V and J genes are TRBV6-5 and TRBJ2-7, with TRBD1 matching over 9 bases. The CDR3 runs 15 residues. Losses at the gene ends were 5 bases for V and 3 bases for J; bases not matched to a gene: 8. Germline CDR1 and CDR2: MNHEY and SVGAGI. This CDR3 is CASSRSPGQGYEQYF. CDR3 sequence (DNA): TGTGCCAGCAGTAGAAGCCCGGGACAGGGCTACGAGCAGTACTTC.

The chain uses TRBV7-8 and TRBJ2-7; TRBD2 agrees at 11 bases. Trimming at V came to 4 bases and at J to 1 base, leaving 6 bases not matched to a gene. This CDR3 comprises 16 residues. In germline, CDR1 is SGHVS, CDR2 FQNEAQ. The CDR3 sequence: CASSSRLAGISYEQYF. The CDR3 DNA follows: TGTGCCAGCAGCTCGAGACTAGCGGGGATATCCTACGAGCAGTACTTC.